The sequence of this T cell receptor (beta chain) was determined in a study of OX40 agonist ivuxolimab in advanced cancers. As for the study in general: The dose-escalation group included hepatocellular carcinoma, melanoma, renal cell carcinoma and head and neck cancer. Study-wide results and caveats: CD4+ and CD8+ T cells in blood underwent clonal expansion by week 6 at 0.1 to 3.0 mg/kg.

About this clone: Its specificity is not known.

Profiled with immunoSEQ multiplex PCR; TCRdb holds only in-frame clones, not every one. The sample records 65,000 to 90,000 clones, roughly 89% being singletons. The sequence derives from an adult with an advanced solid tumor such as melanoma, head and neck, liver or kidney cancer. The sequences come from CD4+ or CD8+ T cells sorted from blood, collected in a trial of the OX40 agonist ivuxolimab.

DNA for the CDR3: TGTGCCAGCAGTCACCCAGCAGGGGGCCACTACGAGCAGTACTTC. As protein: CASSHPAGGHYEQYF. This chain joins TRBV6-5 and TRBJ2-7; 8 nucleotides align to TRBD1. The V gene end was trimmed by 5 bases and the J gene end by 3 bases; junction bases not matched to a gene: 9. CDR3 length: 15 amino acids. The germline V gene encodes CDR1 MNHEY and CDR2 SVGAGI.